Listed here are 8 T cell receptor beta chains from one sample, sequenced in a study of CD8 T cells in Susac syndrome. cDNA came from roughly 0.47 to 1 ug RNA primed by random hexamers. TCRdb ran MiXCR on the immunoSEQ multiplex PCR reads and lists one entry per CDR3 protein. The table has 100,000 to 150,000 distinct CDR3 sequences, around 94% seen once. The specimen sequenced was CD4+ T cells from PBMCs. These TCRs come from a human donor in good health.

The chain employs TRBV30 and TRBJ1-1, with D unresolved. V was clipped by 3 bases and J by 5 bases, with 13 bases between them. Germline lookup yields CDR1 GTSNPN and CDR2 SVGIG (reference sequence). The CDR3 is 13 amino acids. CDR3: CAWSSSDVTEAFF. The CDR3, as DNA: TGTGCCTGGAGCTCTTCTGACGTGACTGAAGCTTTCTTT.

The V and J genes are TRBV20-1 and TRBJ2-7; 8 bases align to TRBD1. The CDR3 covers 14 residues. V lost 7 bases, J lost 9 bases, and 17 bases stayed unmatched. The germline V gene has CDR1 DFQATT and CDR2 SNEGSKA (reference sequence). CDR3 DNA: TGCAGTGAAGCCTCAGGGGGCCCTGGGGGCCCGCAGTACTTC. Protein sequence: CSEASGGPGGPQYF.

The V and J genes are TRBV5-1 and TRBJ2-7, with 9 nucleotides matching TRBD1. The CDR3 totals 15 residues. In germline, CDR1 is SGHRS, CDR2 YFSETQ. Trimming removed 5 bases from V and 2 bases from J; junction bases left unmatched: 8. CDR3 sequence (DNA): TGCGCCAGCAGTCCTTTGGGACAGGGTACCTACGAGCAGTACTTC. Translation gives CASSPLGQGTYEQYF. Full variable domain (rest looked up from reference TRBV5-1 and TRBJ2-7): KAGVTQTPRYLIKTRGQQVTLSCSPISGHRSVSWYQQTPGQGLQFLFEYFSETQRNKGNFPGRFSGRQFSNSRSEMNVSTLELGDSALYLCASSPLGQGTYEQYFGPGTRLTVT.

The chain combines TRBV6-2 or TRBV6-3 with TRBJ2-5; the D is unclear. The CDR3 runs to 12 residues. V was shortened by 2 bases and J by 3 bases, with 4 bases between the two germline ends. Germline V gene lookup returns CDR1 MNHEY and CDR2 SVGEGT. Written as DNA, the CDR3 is TGTGCCAGCAGTTACACTAAAGAGACCCAGTACTTC. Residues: CASSYTKETQYF.

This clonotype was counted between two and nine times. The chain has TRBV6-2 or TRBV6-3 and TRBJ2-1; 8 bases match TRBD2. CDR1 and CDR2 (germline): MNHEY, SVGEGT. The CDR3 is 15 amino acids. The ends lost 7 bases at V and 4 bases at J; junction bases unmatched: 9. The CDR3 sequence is CASTIGLAQYNEQFF. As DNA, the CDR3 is TGTGCCAGCACGATCGGACTAGCTCAATACAATGAGCAGTTCTTC.

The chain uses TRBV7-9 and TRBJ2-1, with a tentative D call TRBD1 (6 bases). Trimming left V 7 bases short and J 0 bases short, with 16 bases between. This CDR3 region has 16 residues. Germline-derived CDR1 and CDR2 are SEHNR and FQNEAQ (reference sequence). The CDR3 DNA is TGTGCCAGCAAACCGGGGCAGGGGAGCTCCTACAATGAGCAGTTCTTC. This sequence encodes CASKPGQGSSYNEQFF. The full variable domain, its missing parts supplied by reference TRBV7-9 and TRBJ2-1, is DTGVSQNPRHKITKRGQNVTFRCDPISEHNRLYWYRQTLGQGPEFLTYFQNEAQLEKSRLLSDRFSAERPKGSFSTLEIQRTEQGDSAMYLCASKPGQGSSYNEQFFGPGTRLTVL.

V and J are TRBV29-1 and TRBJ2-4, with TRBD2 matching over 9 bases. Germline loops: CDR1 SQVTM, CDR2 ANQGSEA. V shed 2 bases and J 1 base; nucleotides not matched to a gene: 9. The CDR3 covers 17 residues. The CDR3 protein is CSVEFGGRAVAKNIQYF. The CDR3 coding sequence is TGCAGCGTTGAATTCGGCGGGAGGGCCGTGGCCAAAAACATTCAGTACTTC.

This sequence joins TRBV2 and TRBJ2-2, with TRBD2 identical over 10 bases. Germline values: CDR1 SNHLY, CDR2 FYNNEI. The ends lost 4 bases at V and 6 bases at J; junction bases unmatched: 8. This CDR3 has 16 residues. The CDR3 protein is CASSVEGLASAGELFF. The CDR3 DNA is TGTGCCAGCAGTGTGGAGGGACTAGCGTCAGCCGGGGAGCTGTTTTTT.